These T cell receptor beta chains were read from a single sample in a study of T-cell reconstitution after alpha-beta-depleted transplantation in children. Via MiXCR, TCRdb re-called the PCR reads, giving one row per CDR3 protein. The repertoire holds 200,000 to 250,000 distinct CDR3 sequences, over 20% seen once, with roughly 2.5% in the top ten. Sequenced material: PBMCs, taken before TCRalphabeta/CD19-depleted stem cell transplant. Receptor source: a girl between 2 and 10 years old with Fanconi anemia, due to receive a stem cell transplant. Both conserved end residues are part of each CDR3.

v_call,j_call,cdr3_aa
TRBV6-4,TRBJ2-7,CASSRTPYEQYF
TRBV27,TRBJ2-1,CASSLGDSRSSYNEQFF
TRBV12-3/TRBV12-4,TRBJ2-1,CASRRAGGRSNEQFF
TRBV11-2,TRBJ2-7,CASSLTSGGFLNEQYF
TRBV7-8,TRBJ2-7,CASSLASDISYEQYF
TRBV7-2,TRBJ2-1,CASCLGGYREQFF
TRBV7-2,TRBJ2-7,CASSLVAGGHYEQYF
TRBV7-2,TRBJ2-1,CASSYTSGGLQYNEQFF
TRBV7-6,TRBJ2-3,CASSPSMVAPDTQYF
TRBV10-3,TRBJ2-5,CAISVGLLQETQYF
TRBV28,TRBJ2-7,CASSLSHSLGEQYF
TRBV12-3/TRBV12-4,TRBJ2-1,CASSRDNEQFF
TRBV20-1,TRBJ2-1,CSARDLGLAEHNEQFF
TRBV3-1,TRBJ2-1,CASSHRQGLRFF
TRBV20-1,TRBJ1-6,CSATPRVGRINSPLHF
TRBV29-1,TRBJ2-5,CSVRGSGGGEETQYF
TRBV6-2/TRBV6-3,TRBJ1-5,CASSYSSGAGTLNQPQHF
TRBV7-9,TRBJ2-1,CASTGTGEILGNEQFF
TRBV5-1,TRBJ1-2,CASRTGQSYGYTF
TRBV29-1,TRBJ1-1,CSAEGGGLGTEAFF
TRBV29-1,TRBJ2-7,CSVTRAREQYF
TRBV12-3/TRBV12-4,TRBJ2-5,CASSLATRQGGQYF
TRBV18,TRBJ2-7,CASSPRKPGQGPYEQYF
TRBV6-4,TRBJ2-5,CAPRFQETQYF
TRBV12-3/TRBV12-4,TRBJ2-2,CASSTTGTGELFF
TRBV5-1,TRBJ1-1,CASSKAGANMNTEAFF
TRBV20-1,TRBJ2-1,CSARRDSQWSYNEQFF
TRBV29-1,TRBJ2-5,CSGTSRNQETQYF
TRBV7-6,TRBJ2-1,CASSFGTEQFF
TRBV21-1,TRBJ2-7,CASSRLQGPEMEQYF
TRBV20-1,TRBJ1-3,CSARAQASGNTIYF
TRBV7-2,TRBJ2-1,CASSVLAGGLLF
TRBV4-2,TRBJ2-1,CASSQDMAEAYNEQFF
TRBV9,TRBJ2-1,CASSGGLAGGLTYNEQFF
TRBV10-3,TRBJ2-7,CAISGTSGRAWYEQYF
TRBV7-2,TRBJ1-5,CASSFSTVLNQPQHF
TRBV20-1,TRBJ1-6,CSASKEGDSPLHF
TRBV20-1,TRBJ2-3,CSGRTDPTDTQYF
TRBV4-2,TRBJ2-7,CASSQERLARGGYEQYF
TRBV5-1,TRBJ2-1,CASSLLRLAEQFF
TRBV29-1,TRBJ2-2,CSVSKDLNTGELFF